This T cell receptor beta chain was sequenced for a study of shared clonotypes between healthy human individuals. Notes on the study in general: Unshared clonotypes carried lower generation probabilities than those common to all four donors. Richness estimates generally favored naive over memory subsets.

13 amino acids form the CDR3, both terminal residues included. CDR1 is SGHDT and CDR2 is YYEEEE in the germline V gene. Free of recent acute infections or vaccinations, the donors were healthy HIV-negative adults. CD8 memory merged CD45RO+ cells and CCR7-negative CD45RA+ TemRA cells into one population. On this clone: The antigen remains undetermined. Since no conserved phenylalanine or tryptophan closes the CDR3, a read error is the likely cause. The limits of the CDR3 on the DNA are not certain, so only TCRdb's listed CDR3 is given.

Sequencing used immunoSEQ multiplex PCR; TCRdb keeps in-frame clones, though not all of them. The table records about 380,000 clones, approximately 96% of them present only once. This sequence joins TRBV5-6 and TRBJ1-2; the table's TRBD1 call for D was not verified on the DNA. This TCR was recovered from a man aged 25 to 45 in good health. Sample: memory CD8+ T cells sorted from blood. Subset in this sample: CD45RO+ cells pooled with CCR7-negative TemRA cells. CDR3 amino acids: CASSLMGTGRGYI.